This note documents a single TCR beta chain sequence. What it binds is not known. The V and J ends lost 4 bases and 5 bases, in that order; junction bases with no gene match: 5. From germline, CDR1 is SGHRS and CDR2 YFSETQ. The CDR3 runs to 14 residues. Making use of molecular barcodes, quantitative 5'-RACE generated TCR beta libraries. Each CDR3 protein is one row after TCRdb ran MiXCR on the 5' RACE reads. Counted here are about 420,000 distinct CDR3 sequences, more than 20% occurring once; the ten biggest clones make up approximately 15%. These data originate in a study of CD8 T cells in ankylosing spondylitis. Study-wide results and limits: Disease-linked clones were CD8+ and relatively rare in peripheral blood. Researchers reportedly found disease-linked clones significantly enriched in matched ankylosing spondylitis synovial fluid. Both synovial fluid and blood in reactive arthritis had previously been reported to carry some motif variants. There was a TCR beta motif, made of fewer than 10 highly homologous variants, that appeared characteristic of ankylosing spondylitis blood.

This clonotype originated in a male donor with ankylosing spondylitis. Sequenced input: blood, either unsorted or a sorted T cell fraction (not recorded which). V gene TRBV5-1 combines with J gene TRBJ2-4, with 8 bases identical to TRBD1. The CDR3 bases are TGCGCCAGCAGCCCGGACAGGGACGAAAACATTCAGTACTTC. Translating gives CASSPDRDENIQYF.